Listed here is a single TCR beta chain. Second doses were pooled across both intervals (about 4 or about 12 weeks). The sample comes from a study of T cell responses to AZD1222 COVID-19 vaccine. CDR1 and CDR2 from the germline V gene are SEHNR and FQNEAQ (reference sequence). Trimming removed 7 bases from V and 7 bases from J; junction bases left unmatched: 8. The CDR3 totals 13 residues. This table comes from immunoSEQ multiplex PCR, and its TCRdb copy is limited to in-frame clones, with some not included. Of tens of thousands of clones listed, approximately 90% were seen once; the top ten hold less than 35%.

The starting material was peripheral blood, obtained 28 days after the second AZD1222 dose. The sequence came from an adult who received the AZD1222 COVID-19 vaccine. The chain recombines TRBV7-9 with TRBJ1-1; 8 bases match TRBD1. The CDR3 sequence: CASIESGGGEAFF. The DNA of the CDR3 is TGTGCCAGCATCGAATCAGGGGGCGGTGAAGCTTTCTTT.